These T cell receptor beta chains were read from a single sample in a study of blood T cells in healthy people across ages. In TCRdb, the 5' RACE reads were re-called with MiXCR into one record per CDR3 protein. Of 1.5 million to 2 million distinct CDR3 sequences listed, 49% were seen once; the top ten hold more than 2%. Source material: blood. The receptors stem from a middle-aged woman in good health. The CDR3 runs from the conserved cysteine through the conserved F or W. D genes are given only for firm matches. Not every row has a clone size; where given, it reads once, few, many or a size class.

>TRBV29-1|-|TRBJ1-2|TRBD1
CSVSGTGGYGYTF
TGCAGCGTATCCGGGACAGGGGGCTATGGCTACACCTTC
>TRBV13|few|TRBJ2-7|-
CASSPPLVSYEQYF
TGTGCCAGCAGCCCCCCGTTGGTCTCCTACGAGCAGTACTTC
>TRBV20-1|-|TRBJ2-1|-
CSTPGGLWNEQFF
TGCAGTACTCCGGGGGGCCTTTGGAATGAGCAGTTCTTC
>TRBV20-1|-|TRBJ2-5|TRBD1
CSAEDRGFREQYF
TGCAGTGCAGAAGACAGGGGGTTTAGGGAGCAGTACTTC
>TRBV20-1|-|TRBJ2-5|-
CSAPVLLQRETQYF
TGCAGTGCCCCCGTCCTCTTGCAGCGAGAGACCCAGTACTTC
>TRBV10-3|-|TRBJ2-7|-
CAISAQGPAYEQYF
TGTGCCATCAGCGCACAGGGTCCTGCCTACGAGCAGTACTTC
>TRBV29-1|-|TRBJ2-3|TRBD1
CSVEFRGLADAQYF
TGCAGCGTTGAATTTAGGGGGCTTGCGGATGCGCAGTATTTT
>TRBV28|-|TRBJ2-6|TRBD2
CASRTSGSAGGANVLTF
TGTGCCAGCAGGACTAGCGGGTCCGCCGGTGGGGCCAACGTCCTGACTTTC
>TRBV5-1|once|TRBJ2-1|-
CASSPYHGNNEQFF
TGCGCCAGCAGCCCCTACCACGGGAATAATGAGCAGTTCTTC
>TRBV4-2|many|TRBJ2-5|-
CASSQVSAEETQYF
TGTGCCAGCAGCCAAGTTTCCGCGGAAGAGACCCAGTACTTC
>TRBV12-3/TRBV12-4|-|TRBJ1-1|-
CASSLGAGWKNEAFF
TGTGCCAGCAGTTTAGGGGCAGGGTGGAAGAATGAAGCTTTCTTT
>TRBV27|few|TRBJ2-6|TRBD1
CASSDRQGPTGANVLTF
TGTGCCAGCAGTGATCGACAGGGGCCGACGGGGGCCAACGTCCTGACTTTC
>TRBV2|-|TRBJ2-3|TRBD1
CASSGGGRLIDTQYF
TGTGCCAGCAGTGGAGGGGGCCGTTTGATAGATACGCAGTATTTT
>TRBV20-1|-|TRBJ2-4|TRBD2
CSLTMTSGMKNIQYF
TGCAGTCTTACAATGACTAGCGGGATGAAAAACATTCAGTACTTC
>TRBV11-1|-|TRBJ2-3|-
CASSPTGQGGDTQYF
TGTGCCAGCAGCCCAACAGGGCAAGGGGGAGATACGCAGTATTTT
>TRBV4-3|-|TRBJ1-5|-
CASSQSVGVSQHF
TGCGCCAGCAGCCAATCCGTGGGCGTATCCCAGCATTTT
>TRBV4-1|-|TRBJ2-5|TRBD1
CASSQWTGLETQYF
TGCGCCAGCAGCCAATGGACAGGGTTGGAGACCCAGTACTTC
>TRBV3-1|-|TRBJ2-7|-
CASQVGTVSSYEQYF
TGTGCCAGCCAGGTCGGGACGGTGAGCTCCTACGAGCAGTACTTC
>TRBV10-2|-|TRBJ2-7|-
CASSDGPQGYEQYF
TGCGCCAGCAGTGATGGTCCACAGGGCTACGAGCAGTACTTC
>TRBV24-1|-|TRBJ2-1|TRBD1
CATSEAGQGREQFF
TGTGCCACCAGTGAAGCCGGACAGGGGCGTGAGCAGTTCTTC
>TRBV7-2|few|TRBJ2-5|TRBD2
CASSLWLAGGPTQETQYF
TGTGCCAGCAGCTTATGGCTAGCGGGGGGGCCTACTCAAGAGACCCAGTACTTC
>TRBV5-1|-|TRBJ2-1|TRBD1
CASTPGTGAYNEQFF
TGCGCCAGCACCCCGGGGACAGGGGCCTACAATGAGCAGTTCTTC
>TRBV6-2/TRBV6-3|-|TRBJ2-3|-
CASTDLGRFTDTQYF
TGTGCCAGCACAGATCTAGGGAGGTTCACAGATACGCAGTATTTT
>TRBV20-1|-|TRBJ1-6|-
CSASEASSYNSPLHF
TGCAGTGCTAGTGAGGCGAGCTCCTATAATTCACCCCTCCACTTT
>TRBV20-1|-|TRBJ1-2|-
CSASLGGPGYGYTF
TGCAGTGCTAGTCTCGGGGGGCCGGGCTATGGCTACACCTTC
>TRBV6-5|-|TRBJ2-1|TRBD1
CASGLDRDRANEQFF
TGTGCCAGCGGTCTCGACCGGGACAGGGCTAATGAGCAGTTCTTC
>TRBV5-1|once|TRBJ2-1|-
CASSPVATRSSEQFF
TGCGCCAGCAGCCCCGTGGCCACCCGCTCTAGTGAGCAGTTCTTC
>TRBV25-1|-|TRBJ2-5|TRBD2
CASSEGWRGGFETQYF
TGTGCCAGCAGTGAAGGTTGGCGGGGGGGATTTGAGACCCAGTACTTC
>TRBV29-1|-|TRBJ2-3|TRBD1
CSAYPGQKSTDTQYF
TGCAGCGCGTATCCGGGACAGAAGAGCACAGATACGCAGTATTTT
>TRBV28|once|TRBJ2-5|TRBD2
CASSVASGQTQYF
TGTGCCAGCAGTGTGGCTAGCGGCCAGACCCAGTACTTC
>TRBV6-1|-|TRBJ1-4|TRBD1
CASRIDRGNEKLFF
TGTGCCAGCAGAATTGACAGGGGGAATGAAAAACTGTTTTTT
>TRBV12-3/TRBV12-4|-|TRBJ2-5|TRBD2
CASSIGGPSGPKAETQYF
TGTGCCAGCAGCATCGGGGGGCCTAGCGGGCCAAAGGCGGAGACCCAGTACTTC
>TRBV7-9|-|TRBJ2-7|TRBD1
CASSSLKPGTASSYEQYF
TGTGCCAGCAGCTCTCTAAAACCAGGGACAGCGTCCTCCTACGAGCAGTACTTC
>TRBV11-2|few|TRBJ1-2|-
CASSLAPADDGYTF
TGTGCCAGCAGCTTAGCGCCAGCGGACGATGGCTACACCTTC
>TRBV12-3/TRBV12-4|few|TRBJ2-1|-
CASSPTSRNEQFF
TGTGCCAGCAGTCCCACTAGCCGCAATGAGCAGTTCTTC
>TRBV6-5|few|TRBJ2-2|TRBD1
CASSFGQETNTGELFF
TGTGCCAGCAGTTTCGGACAGGAAACGAACACCGGGGAGCTGTTTTTT
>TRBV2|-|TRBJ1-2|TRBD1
CACRDSSFYGYTF
TGTGCCTGCAGGGACAGCAGCTTCTATGGCTACACCTTC
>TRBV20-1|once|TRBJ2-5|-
CSARDIIGGAYYKQYF
TGCAGTGCTAGAGATATAATAGGGGGGGCTTACTACAAGCAGTACTTC
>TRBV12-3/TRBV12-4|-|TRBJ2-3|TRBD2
CASSPRSGASTDTQYF
TGTGCCAGCAGTCCTAGGAGCGGGGCCAGCACAGATACGCAGTATTTT
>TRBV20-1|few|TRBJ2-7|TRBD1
CSARLGDRFPYEQYF
TGCAGTGCTAGATTGGGGGACAGATTCCCCTACGAGCAGTACTTC
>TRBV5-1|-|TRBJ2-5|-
CASSRADLLETQYF
TGCGCCAGCAGCCGCGCGGATCTCCTGGAGACCCAGTACTTC
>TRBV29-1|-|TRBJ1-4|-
CSVRTREKLFF
TGCAGCGTCAGAACCAGGGAAAAACTGTTTTTT
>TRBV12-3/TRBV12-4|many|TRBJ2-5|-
CASSWYQETQYF
TGTGCCAGCAGTTGGTACCAAGAGACCCAGTACTTC